This is a list of T cell receptor beta chains from one sample in a study of cytomegalovirus exposure and HLA in healthy donors. The data were produced by immunoSEQ multiplex PCR, yet TCRdb's version contains in-frame clones alone and is incomplete. The sample holds some 86,000 clones, more than 85% seen once. The sequencing sample was made of PBMCs. The source of these receptors is a young woman in good health and CMV-seronegative. Each CDR3 is given with its conserved first and last residue. A D gene is named only where the DNA matches it firmly. Not every row has a clone size; where given, it reads once, few, many or a size class.

>TRBV6-1|TRBJ2-2|TRBD2|.
CASREAGGTTSTGELFF
TGTGCCAGCAGGGAAGCGGGGGGGACTACGAGCACCGGGGAGCTGTTTTTT
>TRBV6-6|TRBJ1-5|TRBD1|.
CASSPGQGNQPQHF
TGTGCCAGCAGTCCCGGACAGGGGAATCAGCCCCAGCATTTT
>TRBV7-2|TRBJ2-5|TRBD2|.
CASSRVGTSGQETQYF
TGTGCCAGCAGCCGAGTCGGGACTAGCGGCCAAGAGACCCAGTACTTC
>TRBV5-1|TRBJ2-7|TRBD1|.
CASSLGTGARGYEQYF
TGCGCCAGCAGCTTGGGGACAGGGGCTAGAGGCTACGAGCAGTACTTC
>TRBV21-1|TRBJ2-1|.|.
CASSNGQEYYNEQFF
TGTGCCAGCAGCAACGGACAGGAGTACTACAATGAGCAGTTCTTC
>TRBV2|TRBJ1-1|.|.
CASISDKAPNTEAFF
TGTGCCAGCATTAGTGACAAGGCCCCGAACACTGAAGCTTTCTTT
>TRBV10-1|TRBJ1-1|TRBD1|once
CASSEGQGRAFF
TGCGCCAGCAGTGAGGGACAGGGTCGGGCTTTCTTT
>TRBV4-3|TRBJ2-1|.|.
CASSTQENSYNEQFF
TGCGCCAGCAGCACACAGGAAAACTCCTACAATGAGCAGTTCTTC
>TRBV5-6|TRBJ1-1|.|once
CASSLLRGQRNTEAFF
TGTGCCAGCAGCTTACTCAGAGGACAGAGGAACACTGAAGCTTTCTTT
>TRBV19|TRBJ2-3|.|.
CASSPDFDTQYF
TGTGCCAGTAGCCCGGACTTTGATACGCAGTATTTT
>TRBV30|TRBJ1-1|.|.
CAWSAGTSTEAFF
TGTGCCTGGAGTGCGGGGACTTCCACTGAAGCTTTCTTT
>TRBV28|TRBJ1-1|TRBD1|.
CASSPRTGDGLGTEAFF
TGTGCCAGCAGTCCGCGGACAGGGGATGGTCTAGGGACTGAAGCTTTCTTT
>TRBV14|TRBJ2-3|.|.
CASSQALGSGDTQYF
TGTGCCAGCAGCCAAGCTCTAGGGTCGGGGGATACGCAGTATTTT
>TRBV6-5|TRBJ2-7|.|.
CASSPDSGKQYF
TGTGCCAGCAGCCCAGATAGCGGCAAACAGTACTTC
>TRBV18|TRBJ1-3|TRBD1|.
CASSLTGQATSGNTIYF
TGTGCCAGCTCCCTCACGGGACAGGCAACCTCTGGAAACACCATATATTTT
>TRBV5-4|TRBJ2-7|.|.
CASSWHGSYEQYF
TGTGCCAGCAGCTGGCATGGCTCCTACGAGCAGTACTTC
>TRBV5-1|TRBJ1-2|TRBD1|few
CASSFPRGEDREGYTF
TGCGCCAGCAGCTTCCCCCGTGGCGAGGACAGGGAGGGCTACACCTTC
>TRBV12-5|TRBJ2-3|.|.
CASGFRGDTQYF
TGTGCTAGTGGTTTTAGGGGAGATACGCAGTATTTT
>TRBV4-1|TRBJ1-2|TRBD1|.
CASSQEQGASGYTF
TGCGCCAGCAGCCAAGAGCAGGGGGCGAGTGGCTACACCTTC
>TRBV29-1|TRBJ1-1|.|.
CSALTFGDTEAFF
TGCAGCGCCCTGACATTCGGGGACACTGAAGCTTTCTTT
>TRBV7-7|TRBJ2-7|TRBD2|.
CASSLGLAGLGGEQYF
TGTGCTAGCAGCTTAGGACTAGCGGGATTAGGAGGCGAGCAGTACTTC
>TRBV4-3|TRBJ2-5|TRBD2|.
CASSQESGGGLSETQYF
TGCGCCAGCAGCCAGGAAAGCGGGGGGGGTCTATCCGAGACCCAGTACTTC
>TRBV7-2|TRBJ2-4|TRBD1|.
CASSLPGQGILAKNIQYF
TGTGCCAGCAGCTTACCGGGACAGGGGATATTAGCCAAAAACATTCAGTACTTC
>TRBV7-9|TRBJ1-5|.|once
CASSPNTNQPQHF
TGTGCCAGCAGCCCAAACACAAATCAGCCCCAGCATTTT
>TRBV5-1|TRBJ1-2|.|.
CASSLEEQGWGGYTF
TGCGCCAGCAGCTTGGAAGAGCAGGGGTGGGGTGGCTACACCTTC
>TRBV7-2|TRBJ2-3|TRBD2|.
CASRSGLAGVDTQYF
TGTGCCAGCAGATCGGGACTAGCGGGGGTTGATACGCAGTATTTT
>TRBV19|TRBJ2-7|.|.
CASRDSRAYEQYF
TGTGCCAGTAGGGACAGTCGGGCCTACGAGCAGTACTTC
>TRBV5-1|TRBJ2-5|.|.
CASSLERGGSQETQYF
TGCGCCAGCAGCTTGGAGAGGGGGGGTTCCCAAGAGACCCAGTACTTC
>TRBV6-1|TRBJ2-2|.|.
CASRLARGNTGELFF
TGTGCCAGCAGATTGGCCCGAGGGAACACCGGGGAGCTGTTTTTT
>TRBV11-2|TRBJ2-3|TRBD2|.
CASSLGLGEGNTQYF
TGTGCCAGCAGCTTAGGTCTTGGGGAGGGAAATACGCAGTATTTT
>TRBV25-1|TRBJ1-2|.|.
CASSGLGWGPDGYTF
TGTGCCAGCAGTGGATTAGGCTGGGGGCCTGATGGCTACACCTTC
>TRBV7-8|TRBJ2-7|.|few
CASSLGAGISYEQYF
TGTGCCAGCAGCTTAGGTGCAGGGATCTCCTACGAGCAGTACTTC
>TRBV11-2|TRBJ2-1|TRBD2|.
CASNSQVAGAYEQFF
TGTGCCAGCAACTCGCAGGTCGCGGGAGCATATGAGCAGTTCTTC
>TRBV5-1|TRBJ2-3|TRBD2|.
CASRLGLAAPPDTQYF
TGCGCCAGCAGATTGGGACTAGCGGCTCCACCAGATACGCAGTATTTT
>TRBV7-9|TRBJ2-3|TRBD1|.
CASSSLGQGLADTQYF
TGTGCCAGCAGCTCCCTAGGACAGGGTTTAGCAGATACGCAGTATTTT
>TRBV11-2|TRBJ1-1|.|.
CASREGGAQVLDAFF
TGTGCCAGCAGGGAGGGGGGGGCGCAGGTATTGGACGCTTTCTTT
>TRBV29-1|TRBJ2-2|.|.
CSALQTGLYGELFF
TGCAGCGCTCTCCAAACAGGCCTTTACGGGGAGCTGTTTTTT
>TRBV4-2|TRBJ2-1|.|.
CASSQDRGREQFF
TGTGCCAGCAGCCAAGATCGTGGCAGGGAGCAGTTCTTC
>TRBV28|TRBJ1-1|.|once
CASVLVQDTEAFF
TGTGCCAGCGTCCTGGTCCAGGACACTGAAGCTTTCTTT
>TRBV18|TRBJ1-2|.|.
CASSPVAGSDGYTF
TGTGCCAGCTCACCGGTGGCGGGGTCGGATGGCTACACCTTC
>TRBV2|TRBJ2-2|.|.
CASSQRTRSGTGELFF
TGTGCCAGCAGCCAACGAACTAGGTCTGGGACCGGGGAGCTGTTTTTT
>TRBV28|TRBJ1-2|.|.
CASSKSLSNYGYTF
TGTGCCAGCAGTAAGTCTCTAAGTAACTATGGCTACACCTTC
>TRBV5-1|TRBJ1-1|TRBD1|.
CASRTRGREGGTEAFF
TGCGCCAGCAGGACCAGGGGGCGCGAAGGCGGCACTGAAGCTTTCTTT
>TRBV7-9|TRBJ2-2|TRBD2|.
CASSSLSGGIRGELFF
TGTGCCAGCAGCTCCCTTAGCGGGGGGATACGCGGGGAGCTGTTTTTT
>TRBV28|TRBJ2-7|.|.
CASSPRQVYEQYF
TGTGCCAGCAGTCCCCGACAGGTCTACGAGCAGTACTTC
>TRBV18|TRBJ1-1|TRBD1|.
CASSPGTGSTEAFF
TGTGCCAGCTCACCAGGGACAGGGTCCACTGAAGCTTTCTTT
>TRBV9|TRBJ2-1|TRBD1|.
CASTQAGTGVYNEQFF
TGTGCCAGCACCCAAGCAGGGACAGGCGTTTACAATGAGCAGTTCTTC
>TRBV4-2|TRBJ2-1|.|.
CASSQGGLTINNEQFF
TGTGCCAGCAGCCAAGGCGGTCTAACTATAAACAATGAGCAGTTCTTC
>TRBV5-5|TRBJ2-1|.|.
CASTEATFNEQFF
TGTGCCAGCACAGAGGCGACTTTCAATGAGCAGTTCTTC
>TRBV5-1|TRBJ1-5|.|once
CASSLDGTKGQPQHF
TGCGCCAGCAGCTTGGACGGGACAAAGGGTCAGCCCCAGCATTTT
>TRBV5-1|TRBJ1-1|.|.
CASSLGARELNTEAFF
TGCGCCAGCAGCTTGGGGGCTCGGGAATTGAACACTGAAGCTTTCTTT
>TRBV6-1|TRBJ2-1|TRBD1|.
CASSEEGRTGLNEQFF
TGTGCCAGCAGTGAAGAGGGAAGGACAGGGCTTAATGAGCAGTTCTTC